This TCR beta chain was obtained from a study of cytomegalovirus exposure and HLA in healthy donors. General study findings and limits: The study flagged about 160 TCR beta chains as cytomegalovirus-associated. Later analysis identified a missense DCLRE1C variant that was linked to TCR beta V- and J-gene trimming.

With regard to this clone: The antigen is unknown.

CDR3 size: 17 residues. In the PCR, 60 Vbeta and 13 Jbeta primers were used. Libraries were prepared by immunoSEQ multiplex PCR; TCRdb keeps only in-frame clonotypes and omits some of them. The repertoire holds roughly 120,000 clones, with about 66% as singletons. The chain carries TRBV21-1 and TRBJ1-5; the D call TRBD1 from the table was never checked on the DNA. TRBV21-1 constitutes a pseudogene. This receptor was taken from a man aged 30 to 39 in good health and CMV-seropositive. Material: PBMCs. The CDR3 sequence is CASSKEPGTGTNQPQHF. The CDR3 coding sequence is TGTGCCAGCAGCAAAGAGCCCGGGACAGGGACCAATCAGCCCCAGCATTTT.